Each of the 28 T cell receptor beta chains below was sequenced from the same sample in a study of regulatory T cells in long-lasting Graves disease. Investigators prepared the TCR beta libraries by applying iRepertoire HTBI primers and Arm-PCR of CDR3 regions. TCRdb passed the multiplex PCR reads through MiXCR, listing each CDR3 protein once. The sample has 310,000 or so distinct CDR3 sequences; approximately 20% are singletons. Time point denoted: persistent/refractory GD, antithyroid drugs over 5 years with positive TRAb. Construction of the TCR library relied on RNA isolated from PBMCs. The sequencing here drew on peripheral blood mononuclear cells (PBMCs), taken when the disease was refractory, from a patient treated with antithyroid drugs. The receptors derive from a female donor with Graves disease.

This clonotype was counted at least ten times. The chain has TRBV20-1 and TRBJ1-2; D remains unclear. V was trimmed by 0 bases and J by 7 bases, leaving 15 bases between them. The germline V gene encodes CDR1 DFQATT and CDR2 SNEGSKA (reference sequence). The CDR3 runs 14 residues. CDR3 protein: CSARDGASDAGYTF. The DNA for the CDR3 is TGCAGTGCTAGAGATGGAGCCTCCGACGCTGGCTACACCTTC.

CDR3 nucleotide sequence: TGTGCCAGCAGCTTAGTATACCAGAGGGGTCGGTACACTGAAGCTTTCTTT. Its protein is CASSLVYQRGRYTEAFF. V is TRBV7-9 and J is TRBJ1-1, with D tentatively TRBD1 (5 bases). The length of the CDR3 is 17 residues. V gave up 1 base and J gave up 3 bases, with 18 bases separating them. Germline values: CDR1 SEHNR, CDR2 FQNEAQ (reference sequence).

This clonotype was seen at least ten times. The chain employs TRBV20-1 and TRBJ2-5, with 13 bases identical to TRBD2. Germline CDR1 is DFQATT and CDR2 is SNEGSKA (reference sequence). CDR3 length: 17 residues. Trimming at V came to 5 bases and at J to 5 bases, leaving 14 bases not matched to a gene. The CDR3 spells CSAVIPGLAGDLETQYF. For the CDR3, the DNA is TGCAGTGCTGTGATTCCCGGACTAGCGGGAGATTTGGAGACCCAGTACTTC.

In its sample, this clonotype was seen many times. V gene TRBV11-3 combines with J gene TRBJ2-5, with 8 bases matching TRBD1. V was clipped by 5 bases and J by 1 base; unmatched bases: 9. The germline gives CDR1 SGHNT, CDR2 YENEEA. The CDR3 loop spans 16 amino acids. In DNA, the CDR3 is TGTGCCAGCAGCCCCAGACAGGGGCACTCCCAAGAGACCCAGTACTTC. It specifies CASSPRQGHSQETQYF. Variable domain in full (rest from reference TRBV11-3 and TRBJ2-5): EAGVVQSPRYKIIEKKQPVAFWCNPISGHNTLYWYLQNLGQGPELLIRYENEEAVDDSQLPKDRFSAERLKGVDSTLKIQPAELGDSAVYLCASSPRQGHSQETQYFGPGTRLLVL.

This chain connects TRBV6-2 or TRBV6-3 to TRBJ2-2, with TRBD1 identical over 7 bases. Germline-derived CDR1 and CDR2 are MNHEY and SVGEGT. With 6 bases clipped from V and 5 bases from J, the junction kept 9 bases outside the gene matches. The CDR3 sequence is 15 residues long. The CDR3 DNA is TGTGCCAGCAGCTCACAGGGGACAGTAACCGGGGAGCTGTTTTTT. Its protein product is CASSSQGTVTGELFF.

This clonotype has just a few counts. This chain links TRBV27 with TRBJ2-7; D gene uncertain. CDR1 and CDR2 from the germline V gene are MNHEY and SMNVEV (reference sequence). The V end lost 6 bases, the J end lost 6 bases, and 9 bases lay between the germline ends. The CDR3 totals 11 residues. This CDR3 is CASSSGPEQYF. The CDR3 DNA is TGTGCCAGCAGCTCCGGACCCGAGCAGTACTTC.

This clonotype was seen repeatedly, ten times or more. The V gene is TRBV28, the J gene TRBJ2-5; no clear D. CDR1 and CDR2 (germline): MDHEN, SYDVKM. The CDR3 is made up of 13 amino acids. The V gene lost 5 bases and the J gene lost 5 bases, with 12 bases spanning the gap. CDR3 sequence: CASSPLGRETQYF. CDR3 nucleotides: TGTGCCAGCAGTCCCCTAGGGCGGGAGACCCAGTACTTC.

This clonotype was picked up many times. In nucleotides, the CDR3 is TGCGCCAGCAGCCAAGCCCAGGACGGCGCCTACGAGCAGTACTTC. Translation: CASSQAQDGAYEQYF. The chain combines TRBV4-1 with TRBJ2-7, with no clear D. The ends were cut back, 1 base at V and 2 bases at J, with 12 bases in the middle. Germline V gives CDR1 MGHRA, CDR2 YSYEKL. The CDR3 sequence is 15 residues long.

This chain links TRBV30 with TRBJ2-2, with a tentative D call TRBD2 (5 bases). V was clipped by 0 bases and J by 5 bases, with 13 bases between them. The CDR3 runs 15 residues. The germline V gene encodes CDR1 GTSNPN and CDR2 SVGIG (reference sequence). As DNA, the CDR3 is TGTGCCTGGAGTGTACGACTACTGATTACCGGGGAGCTGTTTTTT. Encoded protein: CAWSVRLLITGELFF.

This clonotype was recorded a few times. The chain combines TRBV28 with TRBJ2-1; TRBD2 agrees at 14 bases. Trimming at V came to 6 bases and at J to 8 bases, leaving 9 bases not matched to a gene. CDR1 is MDHEN, CDR2 SYDVKM, per germline. The CDR3 extends over 16 amino acids. CDR3 residues: CASRGGLAGVRDEQFF. The DNA for the CDR3 is TGTGCCAGCAGGGGGGGACTAGCGGGAGTTCGGGATGAGCAGTTCTTC.

The sample holds a few counts of this clonotype. The chain combines TRBV29-1 with TRBJ2-1; D is uncertain. This CDR3 contains 11 residues. Trimming took off 7 bases at V and 5 bases at J, with 9 bases between the two ends. The V gene's germline CDR1 is SQVTM and CDR2 ANQGSEA. CDR3 amino acids: CSAKVNNEQFF. The CDR3 coding sequence is TGCAGCGCGAAAGTCAACAATGAGCAGTTCTTC.

The chain links TRBV7-9 to TRBJ2-7, with no clear D. The CDR3 consists of 16 residues. V was shortened by 4 bases and J by 0 bases, with 16 bases between the two germline ends. Germline lookup yields CDR1 SEHNR and CDR2 FQNEAQ (reference sequence). Here the CDR3 reads CASSSGVGHTSYEQYF. The CDR3 DNA reads TGTGCCAGCAGCTCCGGAGTCGGGCACACCTCCTACGAGCAGTACTTC.

In this sample, this clonotype turned up many times. The CDR3 DNA is TGTGCCAGCAGCTTCGACGGTCTTTCCTATGGCTACACCTTC. It specifies CASSFDGLSYGYTF. The chain is built from TRBV5-4 and TRBJ1-2; D remains unclear. Germline CDR1 and CDR2: SGHNT and YYREEE (reference sequence). The CDR3 covers 14 residues. V shed 2 bases and J shed 4 bases, with 12 bases lying between them.

On this clonotype: A much more abundant neighbour one base away suggests this may be a read error. The chain recombines TRBV28 with TRBJ2-2; possibly TRBD2 for D (5 bases). The germline gives CDR1 MDHEN, CDR2 SYDVKM. This CDR3 has 14 amino acids. CDR3 coding DNA: TGTGCCAGCAGTACCCGGGGTTTCTTCGGGGAGCTGGTTTTT. The encoded protein is CASSTRGFFGELVF.

This clonotype has ten or more counts. The chain couples TRBV28 to TRBJ1-2; 7 bases map to TRBD1. The CDR3 sequence is 14 residues long. The V and J ends lost 2 bases and 4 bases, in that order; junction bases with no gene match: 4. Per the germline V gene, CDR1 is MDHEN and CDR2 is SYDVKM. CDR3 DNA: TGTGCCAGCAGTTTAGGGTGGACAGGCTATGGCTACACCTTC. Translation gives CASSLGWTGYGYTF.

This clonotype was observed at least ten times. The J gene is TRBJ2-5, the V gene TRBV3-1; 7 bases match TRBD2. The trim removed 3 bases at V and 5 bases at J, leaving 3 bases unmatched. The CDR3 runs to 13 residues. The V gene's germline CDR1 is LGHDT and CDR2 YNNKEL (reference sequence). CDR3: CASSQRGMETQYF. The CDR3 nucleotides are TGTGCCAGCAGCCAGCGGGGGATGGAGACCCAGTACTTC.

This clonotype was seen a few times. The chain uses TRBV4-1 and TRBJ1-1, with 10 nucleotides matching TRBD1. CDR3 length: 15 amino acids. The V gene end was trimmed by 3 bases and the J gene end by 1 base; junction bases not matched to a gene: 2. Germline CDR1 and CDR2: MGHRA and YSYEKL. CDR3 DNA sequence: TGCGCCAGCAGCCACCGGACAGGGGGGAACACTGAAGCTTTCTTT. Amino acid sequence: CASSHRTGGNTEAFF.

This chain connects TRBV6-5 to TRBJ2-7; TRBD2 matches at 8 bases. Germline V gives CDR1 MNHEY, CDR2 SVGAGI. V dropped 1 base and J dropped 0; count of bases not matched to a gene: 8. This CDR3 is 17 amino acids long. The CDR3 region is CASSYFSGRASSYEQYF. CDR3 sequence (DNA): TGTGCCAGCAGTTACTTCTCCGGGAGGGCCTCCTCCTACGAGCAGTACTTC.

There are many counts of this clonotype. The chain joins TRBV15 to TRBJ2-5, with D tentatively TRBD1 (6 bases). CDR3 length: 17 residues. V was shortened by 2 bases and J by 4 bases, with 20 bases between the two germline ends. Germline CDR1 reads LNHNV; CDR2 reads YYDKDF (reference sequence). This CDR3 is CATSRPPGYRAGETQYF. The CDR3 nucleotides read TGTGCCACCAGCAGACCCCCGGGTTACAGGGCGGGAGAGACCCAGTACTTC.

Many counts were recorded for this clonotype. V usage is TRBV20-1 and J usage is TRBJ2-7; D is undetermined. This CDR3 has 14 amino acids. Germline CDR1 is DFQATT and CDR2 is SNEGSKA (reference sequence). Trimming left V 3 bases short and J 4 bases short, with 16 bases between. The CDR3 DNA reads as TGCAGTGCTAGTTACGACGGCAAGGCGTACGAGCAGTACTTC. Its translation: CSASYDGKAYEQYF.

The chain is built from TRBV30 and TRBJ2-7; 10 bases line up with TRBD2. The CDR3 has 15 residues. V was pared by 3 bases and J by 2 bases, with 7 bases of the junction left unmatched. Germline V lookup: CDR1 GTSNPN, CDR2 SVGIG (reference sequence). The CDR3 sequence: CAWSAGTSVAYEQYF. CDR3 DNA sequence: TGTGCCTGGAGCGCCGGGACTAGCGTTGCCTACGAGCAGTACTTC. The full variable domain, its missing parts supplied by reference TRBV30 and TRBJ2-7, is SQTIHQWPATLVQPVGSPLSLECTVEGTSNPNLYWYRQAAGRGLQLLFYSVGIGQISSEVPQNLSASRPQDRQFILSSKKLLLSDSGFYLCAWSAGTSVAYEQYFGPGTRLTVT.

V usage is TRBV7-9 and J usage is TRBJ1-4; 8 nucleotides align to TRBD1. CDR1 SEHNR and CDR2 FQNEAQ come from the germline V gene (reference sequence). V shed 2 bases, J shed 7 bases, and the junction held 6 bases outside the gene matches. This CDR3 is 15 amino acids long. CDR3 bases: TGTGCCAGCAGCTTACTAGGACAGGGATCTGAAAAACTGTTTTTT. It specifies CASSLLGQGSEKLFF.

At least ten counts were recorded for this clonotype. The CDR3 coding sequence is TGTGCCAGCAGCCCGGGACAGGGAAGTTCACCCCTCCACTTT. It specifies CASSPGQGSSPLHF. The chain links TRBV7-9 to TRBJ1-6; 9 nucleotides agree with TRBD1. CDR1 SEHNR and CDR2 FQNEAQ come from the germline V gene (reference sequence). J lost 9 bases, V lost 5 bases, and 5 bases had no gene match. CDR3 length: 14 residues.

This clonotype occurred many times. V and J are TRBV7-2 and TRBJ2-2; no firm D call. Germline CDR1 SGHTA, CDR2 FQGNSA. The CDR3 length is 15 residues. The ends were cut back, 1 base at V and 0 bases at J, with 6 bases in the middle. The CDR3 sequence is CASSLVGPNTGELFF. The CDR3, as DNA: TGTGCCAGCAGCTTAGTCGGGCCGAACACCGGGGAGCTGTTTTTT.

This clonotype has ten or more counts. The CDR3 region has the DNA TGTGCCAGCAGCTTAGATCCAGGGTACCAAGAGACCCAGTACTTC. It translates to CASSLDPGYQETQYF. The J gene is TRBJ2-5, the V gene TRBV7-2; tentatively, D is TRBD1 (5 bases). Germline values: CDR1 SGHTA, CDR2 FQGNSA. The CDR3 extends over 15 amino acids. Trimming pared 1 base from V and 0 bases from J, leaving 9 bases between.

This clonotype was counted a few times. Germline and junction disagree at one end, which may indicate a read error. The genes are TRBV18 and TRBJ2-7; 11 bases agree with TRBD2. Germline V gene data show CDR1 as KGHSH and CDR2 as LQKENI. The CDR3 extends over 14 amino acids. The CDR3 bases are TGCGCCAGCAGCTTGGGACTAGCGGCCGACGAGCAGTACTTC. Translation: CASSLGLAADEQYF.

The J gene is TRBJ2-1, the V gene TRBV12-3 or TRBV12-4; D gene ambiguous. The CDR3 length is 12 residues. Trimming took 1 base from V and 7 from J, leaving 5 bases between them. CDR3 sequence: CASSLDQNEQFF. As DNA, the CDR3 is TGTGCCAGCAGTTTAGATCAAAATGAGCAGTTCTTC.

The J gene is TRBJ1-5, the V gene TRBV10-3; a weak D match, TRBD1 (5 bases). V was trimmed by 0 bases and J by 5 bases, leaving 11 bases between them. The length of the CDR3 is 15 residues. Germline assignment: CDR1 ENHRY and CDR2 SYGVKD. The CDR3 reads CAISESWGEDQPQHF. The CDR3 DNA follows: TGTGCCATCAGTGAGTCGTGGGGGGAGGATCAGCCCCAGCATTTT.